The 14 T cell receptor beta chains presented below share a single source sample, sequenced in a study of blood T cell repertoires in COVID-19. Sequencing used immunoSEQ multiplex PCR; TCRdb keeps in-frame clones, though not all of them. The sample shows about 190,000 clones, 70% to 85% of them seen only once. The sample comprised PBMCs or T cells enriched from blood (not recorded which). These receptors came from a woman between 45 and 65 years old who had recovered from COVID-19.

V usage is TRBV27 and J usage is TRBJ2-7; 8 bases line up with TRBD1. The trim removed 2 bases at V and 6 bases at J, leaving 3 bases unmatched. This CDR3 comprises 13 residues. Germline CDR1 and CDR2: MNHEY and SMNVEV (reference sequence). The CDR3: CASSLSDRGEQYF. DNA for the CDR3: TGTGCCAGCAGTTTAAGTGACAGGGGCGAGCAGTACTTC.

V and J are TRBV14 and TRBJ2-7; 10 nucleotides line up with TRBD2. The CDR3 contains 19 residues. J lost 3 bases, V lost 3 bases, and 17 bases had no gene match. CDR1 and CDR2 from the germline V gene are SGHDN and FVKESK. The CDR3 DNA reads as TGTGCCAGCAGCCACCGGACTAGCGGAGACCCTACTATCTACTACGAGCAGTACTTC. This sequence encodes CASSHRTSGDPTIYYEQYF.

The chain couples TRBV7-8 to TRBJ1-1, with 8 bases that match TRBD1. J gave up 3 bases and V 5 bases, and 5 bases lay outside the gene matches. The CDR3 loop spans 14 amino acids. The germline CDR1 and CDR2 sequences are SGHVS and FQNEAQ. The CDR3 reads CASSVGQGYTEAFF. In DNA form, the CDR3 reads TGTGCCAGCAGCGTAGGACAGGGTTACACTGAAGCTTTCTTT.

This clone was observed once. This sequence joins TRBV27 and TRBJ1-2; TRBD1 matches at 7 bases. The CDR3 sequence is 13 residues long. J gave up 6 bases and V 5 bases, and 6 bases lay outside the gene matches. CDR1 is MNHEY, CDR2 SMNVEV, per germline (reference sequence). The CDR3 here is CASSLRGSDGYTF. The CDR3 coding sequence is TGTGCCAGCAGTCTCAGGGGGAGTGATGGCTACACCTTC.

The V and J genes are TRBV10-3 and TRBJ2-1; 7 positions agree with TRBD2. The ends lost 4 bases at V and 5 bases at J; junction bases unmatched: 2. The CDR3 is 13 residues long. Germline CDR1 ENHRY, CDR2 SYGVKD. CDR3 sequence: CAISGLANNEQFF. CDR3 DNA sequence: TGTGCCATCAGTGGACTAGCAAACAATGAGCAGTTCTTC.

This clone was observed a handful of times. This chain connects TRBV12-3 or TRBV12-4 to TRBJ2-5; D is ambiguous. The CDR3 extends over 12 amino acids. V was trimmed by 6 bases and J by 5 bases, leaving 10 bases between them. The CDR3 bases are TGTGCCAGCAGCTATGGTCGGGAGACCCAGTACTTC. Its protein product is CASSYGRETQYF.

The chain combines TRBV7-3 with TRBJ2-3, with 9 bases that match TRBD2. This CDR3 has 15 amino acids. After removal of 5 bases from V and 6 bases from J, the junction contained 9 bases not matched to a gene. The germline gives CDR1 SGHTA, CDR2 FQGTGA. The CDR3 loop reads CASSPGLAGSDTQYF. CDR3 DNA sequence: TGTGCCAGCAGCCCTGGGCTAGCGGGAAGTGATACGCAGTATTTT.

The table lists this clone with many counts. The chain combines TRBV11-3 with TRBJ1-5; D remains unclear. Germline loops: CDR1 SGHNT, CDR2 YENEEA. The CDR3 loop spans 13 amino acids. Trimming shortened V by 5 bases and J by 9 bases, and 14 bases separated the two germline ends. The CDR3 is CASSRRGFSPQHF. As DNA, the CDR3 is TGTGCCAGCAGCCGCCGTGGCTTTTCGCCCCAGCATTTT.

J is TRBJ2-7 and V is TRBV6-2 or TRBV6-3; 15 bases are shared with TRBD2. The germline gives CDR1 MNHEY, CDR2 SVGEGT. This CDR3 is 19 amino acids long. J lost 1 base, V lost 2 bases, and 9 bases had no gene match. CDR3 sequence (DNA): TGTGCCAGCAGTTACCCTATCGGGACTAGCGGGAGGCGATCCTACGAGCAGTACTTC. Its translation: CASSYPIGTSGRRSYEQYF.

The chain links TRBV5-6 to TRBJ2-4, with TRBD2 matching over 11 bases. With 3 bases clipped from V and 6 bases from J, the junction kept 2 bases outside the gene matches. CDR3 length equals 14 residues. The V gene's germline CDR1 is SGHDT and CDR2 YYEEEE. As DNA, the CDR3 is TGTGCCAGCAGCTCTCTAGCGGGAGGAAACATTCAGTACTTC. This gives the protein CASSSLAGGNIQYF.

This chain joins TRBV11-2 and TRBJ1-6; D is possibly TRBD1 (5 bases). With 5 bases removed from V and 13 bases from J, the gap between germline ends came to 15 bases. The length of the CDR3 is 13 residues. Germline V gene data show CDR1 as SGHAT and CDR2 as FQNNGV. The CDR3 nucleotides read TGTGCCAGCAGCCCTCTAGGCGGGGGGCCCCTCCACTTT. Its protein is CASSPLGGGPLHF.

The V gene is TRBV4-1, the J gene TRBJ2-6, with D perhaps TRBD1 (6 bases). This CDR3 comprises 18 residues. CDR1 MGHRA and CDR2 YSYEKL come from the germline V gene. Trimming cost V 1 base and J 0 bases, with 13 bases left between them. The CDR3 DNA is TGCGCCAGCAGCCAAGCCCCGGGACACCCCTCTGGGGCCAACGTCCTGACTTTC. The encoded protein is CASSQAPGHPSGANVLTF.

The chain carries TRBV30 and TRBJ2-7; weak D call: TRBD1 (6 bases). CDR1 is GTSNPN and CDR2 is SVGIG in the germline V gene (reference sequence). V shed 4 bases and J shed 2 bases, with 15 bases lying between them. CDR3 length: 14 amino acids. The CDR3 nucleotides read TGTGCCTGGAATCCCGGACAGCTGACCTACGAGCAGTACTTC. It yields the protein CAWNPGQLTYEQYF.

The J gene is TRBJ2-1, the V gene TRBV21-1; no check of the table's D call, TRBD2, against the DNA was made. TRBV21-1 corresponds to a pseudogene. This CDR3 is 15 amino acids long. This CDR3 is CASSTSGRMGNEQFF. The CDR3 region has the DNA TGTGCCAGCAGCACGAGCGGGAGGATGGGGAATGAGCAGTTCTTC.